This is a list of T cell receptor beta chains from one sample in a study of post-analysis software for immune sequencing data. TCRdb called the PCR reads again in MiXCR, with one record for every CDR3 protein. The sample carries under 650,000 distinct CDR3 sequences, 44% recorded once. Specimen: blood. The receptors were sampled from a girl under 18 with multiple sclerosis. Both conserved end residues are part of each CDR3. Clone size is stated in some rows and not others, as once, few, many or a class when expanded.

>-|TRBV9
CASSVGGTTNYGYTF
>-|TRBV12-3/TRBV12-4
CASTGRGEQYF
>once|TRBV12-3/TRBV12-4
CASSFGGVRGNYGYTF
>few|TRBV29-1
CSVGGTTYEQYF
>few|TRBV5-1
CASSLVGDRGYLGANVLTF
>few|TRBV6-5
CASSYESPRSTDTQYF
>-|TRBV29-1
CSVSKPGKVYEQYF
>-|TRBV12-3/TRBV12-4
CASSYGQGNQPQHF
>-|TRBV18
CASSPVAGVYSTDTQYF
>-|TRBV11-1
CASSRGAADTQYF
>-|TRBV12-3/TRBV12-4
CASSPGTGGILNTEAFF
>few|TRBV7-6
CASSLAPLAGVEQFF
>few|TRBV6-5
CASSAWGQGSKGAFF
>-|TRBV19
CASRPTGGRTEAFF
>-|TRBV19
CASSRYSNEQFF
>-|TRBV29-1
CSVEGRASYGYTF
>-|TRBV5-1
CASSDITGGTSYEQYF
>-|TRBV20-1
CSAAVLQGNHEQYF
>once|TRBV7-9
CASSFLDWTSQETQYF
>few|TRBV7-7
CASSLDGLARETQYF
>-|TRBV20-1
CSGSLGLRNEQFF
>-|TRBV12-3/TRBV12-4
CASGLADSREQFF
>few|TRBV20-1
CSAEDRPGANEKLFF
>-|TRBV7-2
CASSLRDRGSQETQYF
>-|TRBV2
CASTNLGLAGDTDTQYF
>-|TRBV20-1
CSAREAGVSGYTF
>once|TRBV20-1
CSARAHGIWANVLTF
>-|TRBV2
CASRVRTGEVQPQHF
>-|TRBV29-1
CSVLRNDRPSYEQYF
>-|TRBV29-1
CSATAHNEQFF
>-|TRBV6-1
CASSDGGENQPQHF
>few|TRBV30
CAWSRSTDLAKNIQYF
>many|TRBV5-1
CASSLGEGYEQYF
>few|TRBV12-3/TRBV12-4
CASSLPTVNNEQFF
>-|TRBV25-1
CASSDPDREPFSFNSPLHF
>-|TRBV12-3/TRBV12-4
CASSLSVGSYEQYF
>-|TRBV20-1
CSALGSLSEYF
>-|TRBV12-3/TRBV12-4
CASSITGQGNYGYTF
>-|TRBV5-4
CATQGTSGSSYNEQYF
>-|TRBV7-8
CASSILGTEAFF
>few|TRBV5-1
CASSSRRVADEKLFF
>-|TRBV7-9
CASSPHRGRQEAQYF
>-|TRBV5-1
CASRGFTYEQYF
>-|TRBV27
CASRDRLGSYEQYF
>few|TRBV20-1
CSAGQSYEQYF
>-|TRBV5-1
CASSRESVNTGELFF
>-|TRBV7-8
CASSARGHRGNEQFF
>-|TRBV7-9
CASSRGQGGEGYTF
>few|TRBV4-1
CASSQGYWDYGYTF
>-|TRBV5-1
CASSLLAGSAYEQYF
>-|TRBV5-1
CASRIPGGGYNEQFF
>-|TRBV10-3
CAISEGDGINYGYTF
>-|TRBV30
CAWRLIKGRGDEKLFF
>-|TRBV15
CATSSLRRAPNEQFF
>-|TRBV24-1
CATGKGQGTDTQYF
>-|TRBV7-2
CASSSSPRKQYF